This T cell receptor beta chain originates from a study of blood T cell repertoires in COVID-19. Study details: Some COVID-19 samples were acute and others convalescent; all came from the United States, Italy and Spain. T cells, B-cell-depleted T cells, or PBMCs provided the cDNA or gDNA that served as material.

As originally analysed: Estimated nucleated cell counts came from reference gene primer amplification. TCRdb's copy holds only in-frame clones and misses some; the assay was immunoSEQ multiplex PCR. V, J and clone size are those of that table, while D and trimming were read from the DNA. In the table there are some 55,000 clones, 90% of which are singletons. The CDR3 has 14 amino acids. After removal of 2 bases from V and 0 bases from J, the junction contained 2 bases not matched to a gene. Germline assignment: CDR1 SGHKS and CDR2 YYEKEE (reference sequence). This TCR was recovered from a woman between 40 and 50 years old with active COVID-19. The chain recombines TRBV5-5 with TRBJ2-7; 7 nucleotides match TRBD1. Material for sequencing was peripheral blood. CDR3 sequence: CASSFGQVSYEQYF. The DNA for the CDR3 is TGTGCCAGCAGCTTCGGACAGGTCTCCTACGAGCAGTACTTC. The full variable domain, with the rest looked up from reference TRBV5-5 and TRBJ2-7, is DAGVTQSPTHLIKTRGQQVTLRCSPISGHKSVSWYQQVLGQGPQFIFQYYEKEERGRGNFPDRFSARQFPNYSSELNVNALLLGDSALYLCASSFGQVSYEQYFGPGTRLTVT.